Shown below are 4 T cell receptor beta chains from a single sample sequenced in a study of radiotherapy plus CTLA-4 blockade in lung cancer. The protocol was immunoSEQ multiplex PCR, while the TCRdb copy is restricted to in-frame clones and leaves out a portion. This sample has about 82,000 clones; approximately 75% occur once, and the top ten carry about an eighth. The specimen was peripheral blood, collected from a patient treated with radiotherapy plus ipilimumab. The receptors here all came from a human donor with non-small cell lung cancer that progressed on radiotherapy plus ipilimumab.

The chain carries TRBV2 and TRBJ2-1, with no clear D. The CDR3 covers 15 residues. Germline CDR1 SNHLY, CDR2 FYNNEI. With 5 bases removed from V and 5 bases from J, the gap between germline ends came to 16 bases. The CDR3 protein is CASSPDSPGHNEQFF. DNA of the CDR3: TGTGCCAGCAGTCCCGACTCCCCGGGCCACAATGAGCAGTTCTTC.

This clone was seen a few times. The genes are TRBV5-5 and TRBJ2-7; 9 nucleotides agree with TRBD1. Germline trimming cut 3 bases from V and 3 bases from J; bases unmatched to any gene: 13. This CDR3 comprises 17 residues. Per the germline V gene, CDR1 is SGHKS and CDR2 is YYEKEE (reference sequence). The CDR3 sequence is CASSSGQGSLWYYEQYF. Written as DNA, the CDR3 is TGTGCCAGCAGCTCGGGACAGGGAAGTCTGTGGTACTACGAGCAGTACTTC.

The V gene is TRBV28, the J gene TRBJ1-2; D unclear. This CDR3 region has 15 residues. Trimming stripped 1 base from V and 4 bases from J, with 13 bases between. Germline V gives CDR1 MDHEN, CDR2 SYDVKM. Written as DNA, the CDR3 is TGTGCCAGCAGTTTATCACGTACAGATGTCTATGGCTACACCTTC. Translated: CASSLSRTDVYGYTF.

This clone came up a few times. The genes are TRBV11-2 and TRBJ2-7; 9 bases agree with TRBD2. This CDR3 has 18 amino acids. Looked up from germline, CDR1 is SGHAT and CDR2 is FQNNGV. The trim removed 4 bases at V and 3 bases at J, leaving 16 bases unmatched. CDR3 amino acids: CASSSAFGTSRNHYEQYF. CDR3 in DNA: TGTGCCAGCAGCTCAGCATTCGGGACTAGCCGAAACCACTACGAGCAGTACTTC.